These T cell receptor beta chains were read from a single sample in a study of T cells in Graves' hyperthyroidism and ophthalmopathy. MiXCR, run by TCRdb on the multiplex PCR reads, gives a single entry per CDR3 protein. The sample yields fewer than 800,000 distinct CDR3 sequences, approximately 16% seen once. Sequenced: blood. The receptors originated from a man younger than 30 with Graves' hyperthyroidism. Each CDR3 is given with its conserved first and last residue. Each record gives: J gene, D gene, clone size, V gene, CDR3 protein, CDR3 DNA. D genes are given only for firm matches. Rows may omit the clone size; those that give it use once, few, many or a size class.

j_call: TRBJ2-7
d_call: .
clone_size: few
v_call: TRBV28
cdr3_aa: CASSFSGRGAGGYEQYF
cdr3_nt: TGTGCCAGCAGTTTCTCGGGACGCGGCGCTGGGGGGTACGAGCAGTACTTC

j_call: TRBJ2-7
d_call: TRBD1
clone_size: .
v_call: TRBV19
cdr3_aa: CASSIDGQGAEEQYF
cdr3_nt: TGTGCCAGTAGTATAGACGGACAGGGGGCGGAAGAGCAGTACTTC

j_call: TRBJ1-2
d_call: .
clone_size: few
v_call: TRBV2
cdr3_aa: CASNILVRGASDGYTF
cdr3_nt: TGTGCCAGCAATATCCTGGTACGGGGGGCGTCGGATGGCTACACCTTC

j_call: TRBJ1-1
d_call: .
clone_size: many
v_call: TRBV20-1
cdr3_aa: CSAKTGVRRNTEAFF
cdr3_nt: TGCAGTGCCAAGACAGGAGTACGTAGGAACACTGAAGCTTTCTTT

j_call: TRBJ2-2
d_call: .
clone_size: few
v_call: TRBV3-1
cdr3_aa: CASSQDPTVRELFF
cdr3_nt: TGTGCCAGCAGCCAAGATCCTACCGTGAGGGAGCTGTTTTTT

j_call: TRBJ1-1
d_call: .
clone_size: .
v_call: TRBV11-2
cdr3_aa: CASSRGTGTDTEAFF
cdr3_nt: TGTGCCAGCAGCCGAGGAACAGGGACGGACACTGAAGCTTTCTTT

j_call: TRBJ2-1
d_call: .
clone_size: .
v_call: TRBV29-1
cdr3_aa: CSVELKAESSYNEQFF
cdr3_nt: TGCAGCGTTGAGTTGAAGGCGGAAAGCTCCTACAATGAGCAGTTCTTC

j_call: TRBJ2-6
d_call: TRBD2
clone_size: .
v_call: TRBV12-3/TRBV12-4
cdr3_aa: CASRLAGGGFGANVLTF
cdr3_nt: TGTGCCAGCAGGTTAGCGGGAGGGGGATTTGGGGCCAACGTCCTGACTTTC

j_call: TRBJ2-7
d_call: TRBD1
clone_size: few
v_call: TRBV5-5
cdr3_aa: CASSPGPGTGAREQYF
cdr3_nt: TGTGCCAGCAGCCCGGGGCCCGGGACAGGGGCCAGGGAGCAGTACTTC

j_call: TRBJ2-2
d_call: TRBD2
clone_size: .
v_call: TRBV7-9
cdr3_aa: CASSSIAGEDTGELFF
cdr3_nt: TGTGCCAGCAGCTCCATAGCGGGAGAGGACACCGGGGAGCTGTTTTTT

j_call: TRBJ1-1
d_call: .
clone_size: many
v_call: TRBV18
cdr3_aa: CASSPATRGTEAFF
cdr3_nt: TGTGCCAGCTCACCCGCGACCCGGGGCACTGAAGCTTTCTTT

j_call: TRBJ1-2
d_call: TRBD1
clone_size: .
v_call: TRBV5-1
cdr3_aa: CASSLGQDGYTF
cdr3_nt: TGCGCCAGCAGCCTGGGACAGGATGGCTACACCTTC

j_call: TRBJ2-5
d_call: .
clone_size: few
v_call: TRBV7-2
cdr3_aa: CASSLVSGGLETQYF
cdr3_nt: TGTGCCAGCAGCTTAGTTTCCGGGGGGCTAGAGACCCAGTACTTC

j_call: TRBJ2-1
d_call: TRBD2
clone_size: .
v_call: TRBV6-2/TRBV6-3
cdr3_aa: CAIRTSGDNEQFF
cdr3_nt: TGTGCCATCCGGACTAGCGGCGACAATGAGCAGTTCTTC

j_call: TRBJ2-2
d_call: .
clone_size: .
v_call: TRBV19
cdr3_aa: CASSMRRVGSGELFF
cdr3_nt: TGTGCCAGTAGTATGAGGCGGGTAGGGTCCGGGGAGCTGTTTTTT

j_call: TRBJ2-2
d_call: .
clone_size: .
v_call: TRBV27
cdr3_aa: CASSLSPLGGSGELFF
cdr3_nt: TGTGCCAGCAGTTTATCTCCCCTCGGTGGATCCGGGGAGCTGTTTTTT

j_call: TRBJ2-7
d_call: TRBD1
clone_size: many
v_call: TRBV28
cdr3_aa: CASSPTGALYEQYF
cdr3_nt: TGTGCCAGCAGTCCGACAGGGGCCCTTTACGAGCAGTACTTC

j_call: TRBJ2-2
d_call: .
clone_size: many
v_call: TRBV11-2
cdr3_aa: CASREGRLRYTGELFF
cdr3_nt: TGTGCCAGCAGAGAGGGGCGGCTTCGGTACACCGGGGAGCTGTTTTTT

j_call: TRBJ2-1
d_call: TRBD2
clone_size: many
v_call: TRBV9
cdr3_aa: CASSESGVAYNEQFF
cdr3_nt: TGTGCCAGCAGCGAGAGCGGGGTTGCCTACAATGAGCAGTTCTTC

j_call: TRBJ1-1
d_call: TRBD1
clone_size: few
v_call: TRBV7-4
cdr3_aa: CASNPGTGCTEAFF
cdr3_nt: TGTGCCAGCAACCCCGGGACAGGGTGCACTGAAGCTTTCTTT

j_call: TRBJ2-7
d_call: .
clone_size: many
v_call: TRBV28
cdr3_aa: CGAGGHYEQYF
cdr3_nt: TGTGGGGCAGGGGGGCATTACGAGCAGTACTTC

j_call: TRBJ2-3
d_call: .
clone_size: few
v_call: TRBV5-1
cdr3_aa: CASKGGSTDTQYF
cdr3_nt: TGCGCCAGCAAAGGCGGTAGCACAGATACGCAGTATTTT

j_call: TRBJ1-6
d_call: TRBD1
clone_size: .
v_call: TRBV28
cdr3_aa: CASSSGTGYNSPLHF
cdr3_nt: TGTGCCAGCAGTTCCGGGACAGGTTATAATTCACCCCTCCACTTT

j_call: TRBJ2-1
d_call: TRBD2
clone_size: .
v_call: TRBV15
cdr3_aa: CATSSSEYSGSYHNEQFF
cdr3_nt: TGTGCCACCAGCAGTTCGGAATATAGCGGGAGTTATCACAATGAGCAGTTCTTC

j_call: TRBJ1-1
d_call: .
clone_size: few
v_call: TRBV5-5
cdr3_aa: CASRSGATNTEAFF
cdr3_nt: TGTGCCAGCAGGTCAGGGGCCACGAACACTGAAGCTTTCTTT

j_call: TRBJ1-5
d_call: TRBD1
clone_size: few
v_call: TRBV29-1
cdr3_aa: CSVVQGAGEPQHF
cdr3_nt: TGCAGCGTTGTACAGGGGGCGGGGGAGCCCCAGCATTTT

j_call: TRBJ1-2
d_call: .
clone_size: .
v_call: TRBV28
cdr3_aa: CASSGETNYGYTF
cdr3_nt: TGTGCCAGCAGTGGGGAGACTAACTATGGCTACACCTTC

j_call: TRBJ1-1
d_call: .
clone_size: .
v_call: TRBV7-2
cdr3_aa: CASTVDRFNGAFF
cdr3_nt: TGTGCCAGCACCGTTGACAGGTTCAACGGAGCTTTCTTT

j_call: TRBJ1-4
d_call: TRBD1
clone_size: many
v_call: TRBV2
cdr3_aa: CASSADRGEKLFF
cdr3_nt: TGTGCCAGCAGCGCAGACAGGGGGGAAAAACTGTTTTTT

j_call: TRBJ2-3
d_call: .
clone_size: many
v_call: TRBV6-1
cdr3_aa: CASSAGLDTQYF
cdr3_nt: TGTGCCAGCAGTGCTGGGTTGGATACGCAGTATTTT

j_call: TRBJ2-5
d_call: .
clone_size: .
v_call: TRBV20-1
cdr3_aa: CSARSPQETQYF
cdr3_nt: TGCAGTGCTAGATCGCCCCAAGAGACCCAGTACTTC

j_call: TRBJ1-5
d_call: .
clone_size: few
v_call: TRBV7-2
cdr3_aa: CASSLGMSQPQHF
cdr3_nt: TGTGCCAGCAGCTTAGGTATGAGTCAGCCCCAGCATTTT

j_call: TRBJ2-7
d_call: TRBD1
clone_size: .
v_call: TRBV5-8
cdr3_aa: CASSPGGLLGDEQYF
cdr3_nt: TGTGCCAGCAGCCCAGGGGGCCTCCTCGGCGACGAGCAGTACTTC

j_call: TRBJ2-2
d_call: .
clone_size: .
v_call: TRBV5-1
cdr3_aa: CASSLVVTANTGELFF
cdr3_nt: TGCGCCAGCAGCTTGGTTGTCACCGCGAACACCGGGGAGCTGTTTTTT

j_call: TRBJ2-7
d_call: .
clone_size: few
v_call: TRBV11-2
cdr3_aa: CASSLVSVGPAYEQYF
cdr3_nt: TGTGCCAGCAGCTTAGTATCTGTGGGACCGGCCTACGAGCAGTACTTC

j_call: TRBJ2-5
d_call: TRBD1
clone_size: few
v_call: TRBV2
cdr3_aa: CASSEQGAVKTQYF
cdr3_nt: TGTGCCAGCAGCGAACAGGGGGCTGTAAAGACCCAGTACTTC

j_call: TRBJ1-2
d_call: TRBD1
clone_size: .
v_call: TRBV20-1
cdr3_aa: CSASPGQLYYGYTF
cdr3_nt: TGCAGTGCTAGCCCGGGACAGCTCTACTATGGCTACACCTTC

j_call: TRBJ2-7
d_call: TRBD2
clone_size: many
v_call: TRBV7-2
cdr3_aa: CASSGPGLAGGGEQYF
cdr3_nt: TGTGCCAGCAGCGGACCCGGACTAGCGGGAGGGGGCGAGCAGTACTTC

j_call: TRBJ1-1
d_call: .
clone_size: many
v_call: TRBV27
cdr3_aa: CASSYDGSNTEAFF
cdr3_nt: TGTGCCAGCAGTTATGACGGATCGAACACTGAAGCTTTCTTT

j_call: TRBJ2-4
d_call: .
clone_size: few
v_call: TRBV20-1
cdr3_aa: CSARDLRAGNIQYF
cdr3_nt: TGCAGTGCTAGAGATCTCAGGGCCGGAAACATTCAGTACTTC

j_call: TRBJ2-5
d_call: .
clone_size: .
v_call: TRBV3-1
cdr3_aa: CASSQLDSQETQYF
cdr3_nt: TGTGCCAGCAGCCAACTCGACAGCCAAGAGACCCAGTACTTC

j_call: TRBJ2-1
d_call: .
clone_size: few
v_call: TRBV6-2/TRBV6-3
cdr3_aa: CASSDGPFLEQFF
cdr3_nt: TGTGCCAGCAGTGACGGACCCTTCCTCGAGCAGTTCTTC